This TCR beta chain was recorded in a study of blood T cell repertoires in COVID-19. Study at large: Some COVID-19 samples were acute and others convalescent; all came from the United States, Italy and Spain.

This table comes from immunoSEQ multiplex PCR, and its TCRdb copy is limited to in-frame clones, with some not included. The data show around 80,000 clones, approximately 84% seen once. Specimen: peripheral blood. The source of this sequence is a man in his fifties or sixties with COVID-19, enrolled during active disease.

CDR3 region: CASSPRAGGAVETQYF. As DNA, the CDR3 is TGTGCCAGCAGCCCCCGCGCAGGGGGCGCGGTGGAGACCCAGTACTTC. This chain links TRBV7-6 with TRBJ2-5, with 8 bases aligning to TRBD1. Per germline, CDR1 SGHVS and CDR2 FNYEAQ. V shed 5 bases and J 5 bases; nucleotides not matched to a gene: 13. The CDR3 totals 16 residues.